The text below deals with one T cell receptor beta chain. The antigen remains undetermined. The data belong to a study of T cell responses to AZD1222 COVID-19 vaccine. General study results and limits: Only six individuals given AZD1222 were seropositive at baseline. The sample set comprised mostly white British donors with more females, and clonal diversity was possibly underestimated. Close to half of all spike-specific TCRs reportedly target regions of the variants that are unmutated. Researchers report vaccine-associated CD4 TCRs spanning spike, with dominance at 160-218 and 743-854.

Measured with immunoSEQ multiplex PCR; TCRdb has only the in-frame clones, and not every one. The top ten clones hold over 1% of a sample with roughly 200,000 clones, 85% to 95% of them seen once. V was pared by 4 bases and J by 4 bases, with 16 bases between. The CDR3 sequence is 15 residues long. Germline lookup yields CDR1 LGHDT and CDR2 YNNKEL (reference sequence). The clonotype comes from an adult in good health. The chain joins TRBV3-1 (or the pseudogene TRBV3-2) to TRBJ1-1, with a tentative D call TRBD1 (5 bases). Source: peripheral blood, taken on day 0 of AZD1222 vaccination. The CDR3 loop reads CASSRHGLGGTEAFF. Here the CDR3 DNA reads TGTGCCAGCAGCCGCCACGGACTGGGGGGCACTGAAGCTTTCTTT.